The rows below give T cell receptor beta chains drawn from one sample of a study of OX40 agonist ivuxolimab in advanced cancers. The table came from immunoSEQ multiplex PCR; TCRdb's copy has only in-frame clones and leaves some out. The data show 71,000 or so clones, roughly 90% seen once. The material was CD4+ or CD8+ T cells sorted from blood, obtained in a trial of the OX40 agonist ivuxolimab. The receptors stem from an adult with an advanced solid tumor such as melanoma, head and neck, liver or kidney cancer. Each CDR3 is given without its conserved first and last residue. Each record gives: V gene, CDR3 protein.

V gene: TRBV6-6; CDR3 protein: ASSYRLGGTGELF
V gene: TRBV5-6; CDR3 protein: ASSPGTGATGAEAF
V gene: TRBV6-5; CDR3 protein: ASSLGTGASYEQY
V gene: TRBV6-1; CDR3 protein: ASSDRQIAETQY
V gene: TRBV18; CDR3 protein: ASSPGASGYYGYT
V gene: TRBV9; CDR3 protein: ASTFGDRNINEQF
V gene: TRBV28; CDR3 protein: ASSLIQGTGYT
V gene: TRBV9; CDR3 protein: ASSFTPQGGDTQY
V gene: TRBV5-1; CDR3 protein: ASSSGRGGEKLF
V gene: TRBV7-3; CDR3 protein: ASSARQGVSTDTQY
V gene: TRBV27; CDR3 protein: ASSLYRDDTQY
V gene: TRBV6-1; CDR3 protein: ASMTELMNTEAF
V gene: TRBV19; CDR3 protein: ASSIRLADLYEQY
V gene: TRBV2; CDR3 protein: ASSVGPNYGYT
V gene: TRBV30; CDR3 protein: ACQPGQVASGANVLT
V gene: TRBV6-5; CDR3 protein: ASRISGVGLGELF
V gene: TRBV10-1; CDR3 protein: ASSELIVTGTGDFLGYEQY
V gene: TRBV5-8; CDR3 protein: ASSGGRVGTDTQY
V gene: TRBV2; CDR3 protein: ASSKQGPRYEQY
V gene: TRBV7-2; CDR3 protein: ASSSGGDTEAF
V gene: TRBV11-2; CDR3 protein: ASSPDRVYGYT
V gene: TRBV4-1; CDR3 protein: ASSQVYVANVLT
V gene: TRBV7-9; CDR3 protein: ASSFGTGFSPLH
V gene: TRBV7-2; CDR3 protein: ASSLLAGNVDTQY
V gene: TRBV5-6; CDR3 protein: ASSFGINQPQH
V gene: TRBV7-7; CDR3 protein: ASSSTSGRAGELF
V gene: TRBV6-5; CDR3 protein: ASRSQIESGYEQY
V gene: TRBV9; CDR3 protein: ASSVERGSDTGELF
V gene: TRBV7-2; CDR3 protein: ASSLASGRAGKF
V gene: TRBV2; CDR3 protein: ASSLGQGASDTQY
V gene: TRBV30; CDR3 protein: AWPDSKIPLYGYT
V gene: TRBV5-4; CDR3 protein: ASSQVEAGETQY
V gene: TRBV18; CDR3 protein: ASSPSRGGQETQY
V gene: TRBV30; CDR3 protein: AWSGGNQPQH
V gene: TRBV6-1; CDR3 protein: ASSLKQGDGYT
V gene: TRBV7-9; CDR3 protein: ASSHDLGVAEKLF
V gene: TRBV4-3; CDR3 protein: ASSQNQGAAGEKLF
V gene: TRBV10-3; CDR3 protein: AIGEHDQPQH
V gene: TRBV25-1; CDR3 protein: ASSELKAGARSEKLF
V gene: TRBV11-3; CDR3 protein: ASSLVAGSYEQY